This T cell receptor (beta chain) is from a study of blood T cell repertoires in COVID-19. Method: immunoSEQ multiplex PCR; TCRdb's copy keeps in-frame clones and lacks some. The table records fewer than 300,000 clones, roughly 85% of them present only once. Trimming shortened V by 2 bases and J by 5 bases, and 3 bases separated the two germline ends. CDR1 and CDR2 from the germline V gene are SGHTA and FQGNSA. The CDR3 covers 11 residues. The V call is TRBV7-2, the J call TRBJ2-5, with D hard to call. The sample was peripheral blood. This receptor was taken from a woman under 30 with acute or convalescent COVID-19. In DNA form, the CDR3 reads TGTGCCAGCAGCTTATCGGAGACCCAGTACTTC. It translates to CASSLSETQYF.